This passage covers 15 T cell receptor beta chains from one sample sequenced in a study of blood T cell repertoires in COVID-19. Only in-frame clones appear in the TCRdb table, and some are missing; sequencing was by immunoSEQ multiplex PCR. The sample yields approximately 170,000 clones, approximately 85% seen once. Sequenced: PBMCs or T cells enriched from blood (not recorded which). These TCRs come from a woman younger than 35 who had recovered from COVID-19.

This clone came up a few times. J is TRBJ1-5 and V is TRBV18, with D perhaps matching TRBD1 (5 bases). Trimming removed 3 bases at V and 1 base at J, with 13 bases between. CDR1 and CDR2 (germline): KGHSH, LQKENI. CDR3 length: 16 amino acids. For the CDR3, the DNA is TGTGCCAGCTCACCTGGAGGGGTTCGGAGCAATCAGCCCCAGCATTTT. Encoded protein: CASSPGGVRSNQPQHF.

This clone was recorded once. V and J are TRBV6-5 and TRBJ2-7, with D unresolved. This CDR3 spans 15 amino acids. V was trimmed by 2 bases and J by 2 bases, leaving 13 bases between them. In germline, CDR1 is MNHEY, CDR2 SVGAGI. Here the CDR3 DNA reads TGTGCCAGCAGTTACGATCCAGCGCCTACCTACGAGCAGTACTTC. Translation: CASSYDPAPTYEQYF.

The chain employs TRBV6-5 and TRBJ2-2; a possible D gene is TRBD1 (6 bases). Germline V gene lookup returns CDR1 MNHEY and CDR2 SVGAGI. The CDR3 extends over 14 amino acids. The ends were cut back, 2 bases at V and 4 bases at J, with 8 bases in the middle. CDR3 in amino acids: CASSYQQGTGELFF. The CDR3 bases are TGTGCCAGCAGTTACCAACAGGGCACCGGGGAGCTGTTTTTT.

The rearrangement links TRBV12-3 or TRBV12-4 to TRBJ1-4; D is ambiguous. The V end lost 3 bases, the J end lost 10 bases, and 9 bases lay between the germline ends. This CDR3 spans 12 amino acids. The DNA of the CDR3 is TGTGCCAGCAGTTTCGGACGGGGAAAACTGTTTTTT. Encoded protein: CASSFGRGKLFF.

This clone appeared once. J is TRBJ2-3 and V is TRBV4-1; 9 nucleotides match TRBD2. Germline V gives CDR1 MGHRA, CDR2 YSYEKL. This CDR3 is built from 16 residues. Trimming took 3 bases from V and 7 from J; bases not matched to a gene: 11. The CDR3: CASSQLSGGRGHTQYF. In nucleotides, the CDR3 is TGCGCCAGCAGCCAGTTAAGCGGGGGGAGGGGCCATACGCAGTATTTT.

This chain joins TRBV6-5 and TRBJ1-2; D uncertain. With 0 bases removed from V and 5 bases from J, the gap between germline ends came to 10 bases. The CDR3 sequence is 14 residues long. CDR1 and CDR2 (germline): MNHEY, SVGAGI. The CDR3 region is CASSYSIVGYGYTF. The CDR3 nucleotides are TGTGCCAGCAGTTACTCGATAGTTGGTTATGGCTACACCTTC.

The V call is TRBV19, the J call TRBJ1-2; 9 nucleotides line up with TRBD1. This CDR3 region has 16 residues. Germline loops: CDR1 LNHDA, CDR2 SQIVND (reference sequence). J lost 6 bases, V lost 4 bases, and 12 bases had no gene match. The CDR3 DNA sequence: TGTGCCAGTAGTAGCATAGAGGATTACAGGGGGCATGGCTACACCTTC. This translates into CASSSIEDYRGHGYTF.

The CDR3 loop reads CASSWMGGDTQYF. The CDR3 DNA sequence: TGTGCCAGCAGCTGGATGGGGGGAGATACGCAGTATTTT. This chain uses TRBV11-3 with TRBJ2-3, with D possibly being TRBD2 (6 bases). Germline assignment: CDR1 SGHNT and CDR2 YENEEA. V lost 4 bases, J lost 5 bases, and 10 bases lay in between. This CDR3 comprises 13 residues.

This chain joins TRBV19 and TRBJ2-7; the D is unclear. The V and J ends lost 6 bases and 7 bases respectively, with 19 bases between them. The germline V gene encodes CDR1 LNHDA and CDR2 SQIVND (reference sequence). The CDR3 consists of 14 residues. Here the CDR3 DNA reads TGTGCCAGTAGACCCCCTCAGTTACTCGGGGAGCAGTACTTC. It specifies CASRPPQLLGEQYF.

V and J are TRBV4-2 and TRBJ2-1, with D tentatively TRBD1 (6 bases). V was pared by 0 bases and J by 1 base, with 13 bases between. This CDR3 spans 17 amino acids. Germline V lookup: CDR1 LGHNA, CDR2 YNFKEQ. CDR3 DNA: TGTGCCAGCAGCCAAGATCTTGGGGGCGCATCCTACAATGAGCAGTTCTTC. This gives the protein CASSQDLGGASYNEQFF.

The J gene is TRBJ1-4, the V gene TRBV5-6; 9 positions agree with TRBD1. CDR1 and CDR2 from the germline V gene are SGHDT and YYEEEE. The length of the CDR3 is 15 residues. Trimming took 0 bases from V and 7 from J; bases not matched to a gene: 4. This chain's CDR3 is CASSLGQGVSEKLFF. The CDR3 region has the DNA TGTGCCAGCAGCTTGGGACAGGGGGTGAGTGAAAAACTGTTTTTT.

V usage is TRBV5-6 and J usage is TRBJ2-3, with 7 positions matching TRBD1. There are 16 residues in the CDR3. The J segment lost 2 bases and the V segment lost 2 bases, leaving 8 bases of the junction unmatched. Germline-derived CDR1 and CDR2 are SGHDT and YYEEEE. CDR3 in DNA: TGTGCCAGCAGCTTAGTTGGACAGGCTTACACAGATACGCAGTATTTT. Residues: CASSLVGQAYTDTQYF.

V and J are TRBV27 and TRBJ1-6, with unresolved D. V was trimmed by 2 bases and J by 8 bases, leaving 16 bases between them. This CDR3 comprises 16 residues. CDR1 MNHEY and CDR2 SMNVEV come from the germline V gene (reference sequence). CDR3 sequence: CASSLQATVGYSPLHF. CDR3 nucleotides: TGTGCCAGCAGTTTACAGGCCACCGTGGGCTATTCACCCCTCCACTTT.

This clone was counted once. The chain is built from TRBV5-1 and TRBJ1-1, with 8 positions matching TRBD1. The CDR3 spans 13 residues. Trimming took 4 bases from V and 4 from J; bases not matched to a gene: 3. Germline-derived CDR1 and CDR2 are SGHRS and YFSETQ. The CDR3 DNA reads as TGCGCCAGCAGCGAGACAGGGGTCACTGAAGCTTTCTTT. It specifies CASSETGVTEAFF.

The CDR3 bases are TGTGCCAGCAGTTACTCGAGTCTTGGGGCAGCTAACACTGAAGCTTTCTTT. Translation gives CASSYSSLGAANTEAFF. The rearrangement uses TRBV6-2 or TRBV6-3 and TRBJ1-1; tentative D call: TRBD1 (5 bases). The CDR3 contains 17 residues. V lost 0 bases to trimming and J lost 2 bases, with 16 bases between them. Germline CDR1 MNHEY, CDR2 SVGEGT.